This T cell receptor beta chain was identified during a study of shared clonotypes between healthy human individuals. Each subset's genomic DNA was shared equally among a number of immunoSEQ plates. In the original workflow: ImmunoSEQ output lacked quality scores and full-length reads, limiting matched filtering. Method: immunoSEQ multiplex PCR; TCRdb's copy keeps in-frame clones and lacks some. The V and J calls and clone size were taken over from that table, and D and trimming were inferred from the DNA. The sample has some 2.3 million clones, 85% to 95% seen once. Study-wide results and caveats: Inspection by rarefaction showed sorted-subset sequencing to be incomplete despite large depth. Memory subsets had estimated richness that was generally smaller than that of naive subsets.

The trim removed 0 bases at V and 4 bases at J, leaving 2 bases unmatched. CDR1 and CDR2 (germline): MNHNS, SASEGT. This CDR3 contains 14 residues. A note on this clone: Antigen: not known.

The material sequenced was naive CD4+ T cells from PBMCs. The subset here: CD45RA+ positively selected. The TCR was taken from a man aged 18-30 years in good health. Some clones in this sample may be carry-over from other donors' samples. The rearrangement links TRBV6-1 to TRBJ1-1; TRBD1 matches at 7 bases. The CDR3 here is CASSEAGGFTEAFF. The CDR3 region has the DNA TGTGCCAGCAGTGAAGCAGGGGGCTTCACTGAAGCTTTCTTT.